These T cell receptor beta chains were read from a single sample in a study of shared clonotypes between healthy human individuals. Measured with immunoSEQ multiplex PCR; TCRdb has only the in-frame clones, and not every one. The sample lists roughly 2.2 million clones, roughly 90% occurring once. Sequencing was performed on naive CD4+ T cells from PBMCs. These receptors all stem from a young man in good health. Some clones in this sample may be carry-over from other donors' samples. CDR3s include the opening cysteine and the closing phenylalanine or tryptophan. The order of the fields is D gene, J gene, V gene, CDR3 protein, CDR3 DNA. The D gene is left open where the match is weak.

. | TRBJ1-3 | TRBV9 | CASSVGPTGNTIYF | TGTGCCAGCAGCGTAGGCCCCACTGGAAACACCATATATTTT
TRBD1 | TRBJ1-6 | TRBV28 | CASSPGQAYSPLHF | TGTGCCAGCAGTCCCGGACAGGCCTATTCACCCCTCCACTTT
TRBD1 | TRBJ1-1 | TRBV25-1 | CASSLINRDREAFF | TGTGCCAGCAGTCTCATCAATAGGGACAGAGAAGCTTTCTTT
. | TRBJ2-6 | TRBV27 | CASSSLLSWGSGANVLTF | TGTGCCAGCAGTTCACTCCTTTCTTGGGGCTCTGGGGCCAACGTCCTGACTTTC
. | TRBJ1-2 | TRBV9 | CASSVGAGNNYGYTF | TGTGCCAGCAGCGTAGGAGCGGGTAATAACTATGGCTACACCTTC
TRBD2 | TRBJ2-1 | TRBV7-3 | CASRGLGNEQFF | TGTGCCAGCAGGGGACTAGGCAATGAGCAGTTCTTC
TRBD2 | TRBJ2-3 | TRBV6-6 | CASTSRTSGTDTQYF | TGTGCCAGCACCTCTCGGACTAGCGGCACAGATACGCAGTATTTT
TRBD2 | TRBJ2-7 | TRBV5-1 | CASSYGTKYEQYF | TGCGCCAGCAGCTACGGGACTAAGTACGAGCAGTACTTC
. | TRBJ1-2 | TRBV27 | CASNGDNLIHGYTF | TGTGCCAGCAACGGGGACAACCTCATCCATGGCTACACCTTC
TRBD2 | TRBJ2-7 | TRBV7-2 | CASSLGLSLSYEQYF | TGTGCCAGCAGTTTGGGACTATCTCTCTCCTACGAGCAGTACTTC
. | TRBJ1-5 | TRBV28 | CASIPDSNQPQHF | TGTGCCAGCATCCCGGACAGTAATCAGCCCCAGCATTTT
TRBD1 | TRBJ2-3 | TRBV27 | CASSFGTGFDTQYF | TGTGCCAGCAGTTTCGGGACAGGGTTCGATACGCAGTATTTT
TRBD1 | TRBJ1-3 | TRBV23-1 | CASSPDRGGGNTIYF | TGCGCCAGCAGTCCGGACAGGGGGGGAGGAAACACCATATATTTT
TRBD2 | TRBJ2-7 | TRBV19 | CASSNSGRPLQYF | TGTGCCAGTAGTAATAGCGGGAGGCCTCTGCAGTACTTC
. | TRBJ1-5 | TRBV5-4 | CASSYDNQPQHF | TGTGCCAGCAGCTACGACAATCAGCCCCAGCATTTT
TRBD2 | TRBJ2-3 | TRBV7-9 | CASSLGLAGLAADTQYF | TGTGCCAGCAGCTTGGGACTAGCGGGACTCGCGGCAGATACGCAGTATTTT
. | TRBJ1-3 | TRBV15 | CATSLTIGGNTIYF | TGTGCCACCAGCCTTACTATAGGGGGAAACACCATATATTTT
. | TRBJ2-3 | TRBV2 | CASSEQGGATQYF | TGTGCCAGCAGTGAACAGGGGGGGGCTACGCAGTATTTT
. | TRBJ1-3 | TRBV6-6 | CASSSGQPSGNTIYF | TGTGCCAGCAGTTCTGGACAGCCCTCTGGAAACACCATATATTTT